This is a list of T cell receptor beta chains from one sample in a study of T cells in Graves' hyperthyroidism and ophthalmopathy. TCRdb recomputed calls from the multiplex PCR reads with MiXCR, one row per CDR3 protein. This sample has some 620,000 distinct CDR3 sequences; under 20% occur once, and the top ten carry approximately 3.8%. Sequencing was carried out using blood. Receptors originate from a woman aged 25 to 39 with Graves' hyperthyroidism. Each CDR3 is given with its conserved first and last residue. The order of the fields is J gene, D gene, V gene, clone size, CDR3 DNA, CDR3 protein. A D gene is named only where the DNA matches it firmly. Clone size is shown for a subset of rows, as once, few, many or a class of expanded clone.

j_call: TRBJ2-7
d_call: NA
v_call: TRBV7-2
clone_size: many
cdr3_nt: TGTGCCAGCAGCGACCACTACGAGCAGTACTTC
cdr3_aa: CASSDHYEQYF

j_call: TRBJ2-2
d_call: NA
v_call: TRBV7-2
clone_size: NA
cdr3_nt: TGTGCCAGCAGCTTACGACCCCTGGACACCGGGGAGCTGTTTTTT
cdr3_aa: CASSLRPLDTGELFF

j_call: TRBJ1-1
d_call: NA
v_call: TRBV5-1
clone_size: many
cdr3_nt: TGCGCCAGCAGCTTGGCCGGGCAGAACACTGAAGCTTTCTTT
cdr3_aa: CASSLAGQNTEAFF

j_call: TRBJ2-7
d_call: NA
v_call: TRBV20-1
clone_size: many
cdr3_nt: TGCAGTGCTAGAGATCTGCGCGGAAACTCCTACGAGCAGTACTTC
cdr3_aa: CSARDLRGNSYEQYF

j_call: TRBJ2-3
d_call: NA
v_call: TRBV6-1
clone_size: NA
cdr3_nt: TGTGCCAGCAGCCCGTGGGTAACAGATACGCAGTATTTT
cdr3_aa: CASSPWVTDTQYF

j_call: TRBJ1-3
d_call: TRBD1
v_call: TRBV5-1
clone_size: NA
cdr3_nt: TGCGCCAGCAGCTTGGTCATCCAGGGGGGCAGCTCTGGAAACACCATATATTTT
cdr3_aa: CASSLVIQGGSSGNTIYF

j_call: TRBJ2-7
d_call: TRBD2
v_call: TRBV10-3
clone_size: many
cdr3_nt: TGTGCCATCAGTGACGGCGGGAGTAGGCACGAGCAGTACTTC
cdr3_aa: CAISDGGSRHEQYF

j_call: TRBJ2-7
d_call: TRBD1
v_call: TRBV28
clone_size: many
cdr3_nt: TGTGCCAGCAGTGGGACAGGGACTGCCTACGAGCAGTACTTC
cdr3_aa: CASSGTGTAYEQYF

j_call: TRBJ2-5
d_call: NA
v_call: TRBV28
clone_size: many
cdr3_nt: TGTGCCAGCAGTTTACCTCCCCCCAGGGAGACCCAGTACTTC
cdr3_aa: CASSLPPPRETQYF

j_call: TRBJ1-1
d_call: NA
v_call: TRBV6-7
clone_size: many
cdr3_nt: TGTGCCAGCAGTATACCATTGAACACTGAAGCTTTCTTT
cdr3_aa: CASSIPLNTEAFF

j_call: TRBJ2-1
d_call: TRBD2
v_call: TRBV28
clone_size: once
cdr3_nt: TGTGCCAGCAGTTTAATAGCGGGAGCTACACGAAATGAGCAGTTCTTC
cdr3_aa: CASSLIAGATRNEQFF

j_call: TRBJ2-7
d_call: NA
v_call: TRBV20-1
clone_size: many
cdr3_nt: TGCAGTGCTAGAGGGGTCGTTACTGACTACGAGCAGTACTTC
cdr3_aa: CSARGVVTDYEQYF

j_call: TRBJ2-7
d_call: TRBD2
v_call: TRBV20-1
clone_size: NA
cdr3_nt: TGCAGTGCTCGGGGACTAGCGGGCCTGGGGAGGAGACCGTACGAGCAGTACTTC
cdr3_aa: CSARGLAGLGRRPYEQYF

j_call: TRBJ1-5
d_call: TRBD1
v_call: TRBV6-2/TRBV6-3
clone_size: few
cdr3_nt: TGTGCCAGCAGTTACTCGAGGACAGGGCCAAGCAATCAGCCCCAGCATTTT
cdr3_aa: CASSYSRTGPSNQPQHF

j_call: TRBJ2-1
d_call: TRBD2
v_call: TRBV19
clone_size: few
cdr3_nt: TGTGCCAGTAGTTCCCCGTGGGGGGGGTACAATGAGCAGTTCTTC
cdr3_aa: CASSSPWGGYNEQFF

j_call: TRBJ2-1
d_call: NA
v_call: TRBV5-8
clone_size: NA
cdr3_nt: TGTGCCAGCAGCTTGGGGGACAAGTCCTACAATGAGCAGTTCTTC
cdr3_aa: CASSLGDKSYNEQFF

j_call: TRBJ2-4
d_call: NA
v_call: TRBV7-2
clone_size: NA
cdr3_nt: TGTGCCAGCAGCTTAGAACGGGCGACCAAAAACATTCAGTACTTC
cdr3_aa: CASSLERATKNIQYF

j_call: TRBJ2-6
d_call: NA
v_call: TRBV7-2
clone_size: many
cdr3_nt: TGTGCCAGCATCCCCGGAGGAACTGGGGCCAACGTCCTGACTTTC
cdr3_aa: CASIPGGTGANVLTF

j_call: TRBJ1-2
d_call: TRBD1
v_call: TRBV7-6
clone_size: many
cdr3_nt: TGTGCCAGCAGCGGAGGGACAGGGGGCCGCAAACGGTATGGCTACACCTTC
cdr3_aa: CASSGGTGGRKRYGYTF

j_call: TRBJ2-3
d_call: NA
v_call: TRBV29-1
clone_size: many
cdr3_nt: TGCAGCGTTGAAGCTGGGGACGTGACCCCAGATACGCAGTATTTT
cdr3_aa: CSVEAGDVTPDTQYF

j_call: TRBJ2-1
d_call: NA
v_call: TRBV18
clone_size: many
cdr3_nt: TGTGCCAGCTCACCCAACCCCTATGAGCAGTTCTTC
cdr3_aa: CASSPNPYEQFF

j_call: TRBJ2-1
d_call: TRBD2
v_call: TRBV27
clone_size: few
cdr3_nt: TGTGCCACCATGGGGACTAGCGGGAGAAATGAGCAGTTCTTC
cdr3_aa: CATMGTSGRNEQFF

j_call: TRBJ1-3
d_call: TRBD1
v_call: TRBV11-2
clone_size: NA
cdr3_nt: TGTGCCAGCAGCTCCCTCAGGGGGGCCTCTGGAAACACCATATATTTT
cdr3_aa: CASSSLRGASGNTIYF

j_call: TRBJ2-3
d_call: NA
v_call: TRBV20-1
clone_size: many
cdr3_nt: TGCAGTGCTGTCTCGCGGGTCACAGATACGCAGTATTTT
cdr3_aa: CSAVSRVTDTQYF

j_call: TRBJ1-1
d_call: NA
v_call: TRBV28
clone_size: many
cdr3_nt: TGTGCCAGCAGTTTACCCACAGACAGATGGAACACTGAAGCTTTCTTT
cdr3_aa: CASSLPTDRWNTEAFF

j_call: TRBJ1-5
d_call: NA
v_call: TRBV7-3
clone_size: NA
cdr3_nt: TGTGCCAGCAGCTTAAATCAGGATCAGCCCCAGCATTTT
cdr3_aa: CASSLNQDQPQHF